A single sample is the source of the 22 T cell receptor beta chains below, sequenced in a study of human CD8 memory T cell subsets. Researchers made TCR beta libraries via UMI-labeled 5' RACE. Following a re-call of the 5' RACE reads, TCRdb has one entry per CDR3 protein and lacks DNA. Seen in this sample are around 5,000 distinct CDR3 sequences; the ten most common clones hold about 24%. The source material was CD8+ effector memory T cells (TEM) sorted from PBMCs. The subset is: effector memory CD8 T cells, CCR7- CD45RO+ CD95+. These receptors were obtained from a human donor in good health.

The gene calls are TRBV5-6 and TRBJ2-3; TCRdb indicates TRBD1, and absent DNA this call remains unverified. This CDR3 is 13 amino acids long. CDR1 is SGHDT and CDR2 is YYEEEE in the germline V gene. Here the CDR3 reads CASRAGVTDTQYF.

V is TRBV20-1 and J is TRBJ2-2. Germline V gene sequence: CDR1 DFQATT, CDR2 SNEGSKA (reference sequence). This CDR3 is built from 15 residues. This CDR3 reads CSARDFGVDTGELFF.

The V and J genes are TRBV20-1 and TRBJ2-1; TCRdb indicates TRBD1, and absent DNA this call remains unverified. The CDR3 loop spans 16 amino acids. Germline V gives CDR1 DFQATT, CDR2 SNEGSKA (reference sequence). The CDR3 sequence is CSARDQLGVSYNEQFF.

The CDR3 sequence: CASSQGVLAGEPYNEQFF. The gene calls are TRBV4-2 and TRBJ2-1; TCRdb returns TRBD2, unconfirmable since there is no DNA. The CDR3 runs to 18 residues. Germline V gene sequence: CDR1 LGHNA, CDR2 YNFKEQ.

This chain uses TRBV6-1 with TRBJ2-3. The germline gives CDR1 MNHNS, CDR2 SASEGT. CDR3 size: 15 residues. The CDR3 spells CASSEAVGVTDTQYF.

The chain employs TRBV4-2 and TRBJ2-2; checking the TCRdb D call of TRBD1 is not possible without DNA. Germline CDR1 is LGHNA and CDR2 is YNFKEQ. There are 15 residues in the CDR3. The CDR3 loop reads CASSGTGGHTGELFF.

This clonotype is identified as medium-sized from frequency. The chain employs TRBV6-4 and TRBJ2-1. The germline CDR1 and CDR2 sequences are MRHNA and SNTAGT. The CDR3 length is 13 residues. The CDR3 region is CASSEAGYNEQFF.

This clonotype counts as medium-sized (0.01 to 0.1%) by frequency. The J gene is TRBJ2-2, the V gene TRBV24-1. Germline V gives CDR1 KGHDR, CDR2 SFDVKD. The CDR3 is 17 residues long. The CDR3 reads CATSDFKQVPNTGELFF.

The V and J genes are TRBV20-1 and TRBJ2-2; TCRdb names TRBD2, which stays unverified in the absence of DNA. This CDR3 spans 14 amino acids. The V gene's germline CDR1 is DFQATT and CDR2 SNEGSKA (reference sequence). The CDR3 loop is CSARDLGGAGELFF.

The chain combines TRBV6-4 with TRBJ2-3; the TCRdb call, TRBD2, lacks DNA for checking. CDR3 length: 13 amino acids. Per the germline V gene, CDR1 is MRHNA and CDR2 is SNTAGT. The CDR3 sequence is CASSGGPTDTQYF.

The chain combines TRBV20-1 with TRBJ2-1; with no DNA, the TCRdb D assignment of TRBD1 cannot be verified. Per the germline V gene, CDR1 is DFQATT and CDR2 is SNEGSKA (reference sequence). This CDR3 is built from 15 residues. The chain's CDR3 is CSARGGGLFHNEQFF.

CDR3 in amino acids: CSASQTGMGTEAFF. The chain recombines TRBV20-1 with TRBJ1-1; TCRdb indicates TRBD1, and absent DNA this call remains unverified. Germline CDR1 reads DFQATT; CDR2 reads SNEGSKA (reference sequence). The CDR3 has 14 residues.

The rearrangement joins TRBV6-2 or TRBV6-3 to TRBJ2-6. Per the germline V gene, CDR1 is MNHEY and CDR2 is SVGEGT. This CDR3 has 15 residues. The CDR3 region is CASNPDSSGANVLTF.

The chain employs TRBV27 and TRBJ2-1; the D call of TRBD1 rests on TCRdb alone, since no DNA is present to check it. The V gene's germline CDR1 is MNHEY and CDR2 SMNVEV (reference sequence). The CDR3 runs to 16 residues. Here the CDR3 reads CASSLLLGTGYNEQFF.

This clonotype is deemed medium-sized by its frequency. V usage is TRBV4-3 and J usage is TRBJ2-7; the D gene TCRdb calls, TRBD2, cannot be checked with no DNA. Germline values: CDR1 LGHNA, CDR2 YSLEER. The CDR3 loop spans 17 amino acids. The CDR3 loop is CASSQDLGLAGVYEQYF.

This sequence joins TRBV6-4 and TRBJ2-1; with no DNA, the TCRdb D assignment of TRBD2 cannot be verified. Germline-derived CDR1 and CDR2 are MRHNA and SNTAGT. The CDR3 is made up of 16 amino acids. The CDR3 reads CASSGGEGRSYNEQFF.

The chain's CDR3 is CAISQGTGGQPQHF. The chain carries TRBV10-3 and TRBJ1-5; the D call from TCRdb, TRBD1, cannot be confirmed without DNA. The CDR3 runs 14 residues. Germline CDR1 reads ENHRY; CDR2 reads SYGVKD.

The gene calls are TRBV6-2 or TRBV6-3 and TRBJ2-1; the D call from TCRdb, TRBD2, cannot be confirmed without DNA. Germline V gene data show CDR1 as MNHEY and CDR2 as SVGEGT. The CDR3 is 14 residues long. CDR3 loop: CATNSGRNYNEQFF.

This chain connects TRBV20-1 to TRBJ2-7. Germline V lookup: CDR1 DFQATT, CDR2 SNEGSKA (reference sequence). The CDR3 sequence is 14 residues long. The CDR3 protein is CSVYRPGDPYEQYF.

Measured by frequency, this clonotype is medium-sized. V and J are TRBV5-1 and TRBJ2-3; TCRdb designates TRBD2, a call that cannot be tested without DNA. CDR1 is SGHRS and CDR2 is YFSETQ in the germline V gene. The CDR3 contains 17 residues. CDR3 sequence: CASSPQLSGRFADTQYF.

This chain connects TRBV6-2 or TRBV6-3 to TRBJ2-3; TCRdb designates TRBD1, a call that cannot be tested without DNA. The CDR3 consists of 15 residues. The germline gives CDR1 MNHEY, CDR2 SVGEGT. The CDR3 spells CASSYGDARGDTQYF.

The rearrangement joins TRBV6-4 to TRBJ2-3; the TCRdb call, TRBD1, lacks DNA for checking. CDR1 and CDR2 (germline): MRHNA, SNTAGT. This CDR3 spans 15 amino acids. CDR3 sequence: CASSVRDSDTDTQYF.